One sample yielded the 13 T cell receptor beta chains listed below, sequenced in a study of blood T cell repertoires in COVID-19. This table comes from immunoSEQ multiplex PCR, and its TCRdb copy is limited to in-frame clones, with some not included. Among hundreds of thousands of clones listed, 65% to 90% were seen once. Sequences were obtained from peripheral blood. Receptor source: a woman aged 70-85 years with acute or convalescent COVID-19.

The chain combines TRBV5-1 with TRBJ1-2; 7 positions match TRBD1. The CDR3 loop spans 14 amino acids. CDR1 and CDR2 from the germline V gene are SGHRS and YFSETQ. Germline trimming cut 4 bases from V and 6 bases from J; bases unmatched to any gene: 9. CDR3 bases: TGCGCCAGCAGCCCTACGACAGGGCGGAATGGCTACACCTTC. Its protein product is CASSPTTGRNGYTF. The full variable domain, completed using reference TRBV5-1 and TRBJ1-2, is KAGVTQTPRYLIKTRGQQVTLSCSPISGHRSVSWYQQTPGQGLQFLFEYFSETQRNKGNFPGRFSGRQFSNSRSEMNVSTLELGDSALYLCASSPTTGRNGYTFGSGTRLTVV.

The chain is built from TRBV5-1 and TRBJ1-5; no clear D gene. The CDR3 contains 15 residues. The V end lost 3 bases, the J end lost 5 bases, and 15 bases lay between the germline ends. CDR1 SGHRS and CDR2 YFSETQ come from the germline V gene. This CDR3 is CASSSGVGGDQPQHF. The CDR3 region has the DNA TGCGCCAGCAGCTCTGGGGTGGGAGGAGATCAGCCCCAGCATTTT.

This clone has just a few counts. The chain employs TRBV30 and TRBJ1-3, with D possibly TRBD1 on 6 matching bases. The CDR3 runs to 16 residues. Trimming removed 5 bases from V and 1 base from J, with 18 bases in between. Germline lookup yields CDR1 GTSNPN and CDR2 SVGIG (reference sequence). CDR3 in amino acids: CAWEKPGAPSGNTIYF. The CDR3 DNA sequence: TGTGCCTGGGAAAAACCAGGGGCACCATCTGGAAACACCATATATTTT.

The chain has TRBV4-3 and TRBJ1-2; no clear D gene. Looked up from germline, CDR1 is LGHNA and CDR2 is YSLEER. V lost 0 bases and J 2 bases, leaving 4 bases between the germline ends. This CDR3 has 13 residues. CDR3 nucleotides: TGCGCCAGCAGCCAAGACCAAAACTATGGCTACACCTTC. This gives the protein CASSQDQNYGYTF.

The chain carries TRBV6-1 and TRBJ1-4; TRBD1 matches 9 bases. Germline trimming cut 6 bases from V and 5 bases from J; bases unmatched to any gene: 10. The CDR3 length is 16 residues. Per the germline V gene, CDR1 is MNHNS and CDR2 is SASEGT. The CDR3 nucleotides are TGTGCCAGCAGAGAACCGACCGGGACAGGGAATGAAAAACTGTTTTTT. It translates to CASREPTGTGNEKLFF.

The V call is TRBV9, the J call TRBJ1-2; 9 bases agree with TRBD1. The germline gives CDR1 SGDLS, CDR2 YYNGEE. This CDR3 spans 14 amino acids. Trimming removed 3 bases from V and 3 bases from J; junction bases left unmatched: 3. CDR3: CASSAGQGDYGYTF. The CDR3 DNA reads as TGTGCCAGCAGCGCGGGACAGGGAGACTATGGCTACACCTTC.

The CDR3 sequence: CASSLVTGSTGELFF. CDR3 nucleotide sequence: TGTGCCAGCAGCCTCGTGACAGGTTCCACCGGGGAGCTGTTTTTT. The genes are TRBV4-2 and TRBJ2-2; TRBD1 might be the D (6 bases). Germline loops: CDR1 LGHNA, CDR2 YNFKEQ. Trimming pared 4 bases from V and 4 bases from J, leaving 13 bases between. The CDR3 loop spans 15 amino acids.

The J gene is TRBJ1-2, the V gene TRBV6-5; D call uncertain. CDR1 is MNHEY and CDR2 is SVGAGI in the germline V gene. V was trimmed by 6 bases and J by 3 bases, leaving 8 bases between them. The CDR3 consists of 12 residues. The CDR3 DNA follows: TGTGCCAGCAGATCCGGGGACTATGGCTACACCTTC. Protein: CASRSGDYGYTF.

This chain links TRBV5-1 with TRBJ2-7, with TRBD1 matching 8 bases. The junction had 5 bases not matched to a gene; V was cut back by 2 bases and J by 4 bases. The CDR3 length is 14 residues. Germline V gene sequence: CDR1 SGHRS, CDR2 YFSETQ. The DNA of the CDR3 is TGCGCCAGCAGCTTCTCAGGGGGCATATACGAGCAGTACTTC. Protein: CASSFSGGIYEQYF.

V is TRBV6-5 and J is TRBJ2-6, with 9 bases that match TRBD1. The CDR3 length is 15 residues. J lost 4 bases, V lost 6 bases, and 4 bases had no gene match. Germline V CDR1 and CDR2: MNHEY, SVGAGI. This CDR3 reads CASRTGGSGANVLTF. The CDR3 DNA follows: TGTGCCAGCAGGACAGGGGGGTCCGGGGCCAACGTCCTGACTTTC.

This rearrangement joins TRBV27 to TRBJ1-6; a possible D gene is TRBD1 (6 bases). This CDR3 is 17 amino acids long. CDR1 and CDR2 from the germline V gene are MNHEY and SMNVEV (reference sequence). The germline V and J ends were trimmed by 2 bases and 6 bases, with 17 bases remaining between them. The DNA for the CDR3 is TGTGCCAGCAGTTTAATCCCAGGGGATTTTGGTAATTCACCCCTCCACTTT. This sequence encodes CASSLIPGDFGNSPLHF.

The chain uses TRBV6-2 or TRBV6-3 and TRBJ2-1, with D possibly being TRBD2 (7 bases). Trimming left V 2 bases short and J 4 bases short, with 24 bases between. The CDR3 length is 19 residues. Germline assignment: CDR1 MNHEY and CDR2 SVGEGT. The CDR3 sequence is CASSYDPDMAGAGYNEQFF. CDR3 in DNA: TGTGCCAGCAGTTACGACCCGGATATGGCGGGGGCGGGTTACAATGAGCAGTTCTTC.

The chain employs TRBV7-9 and TRBJ1-6; 8 bases are shared with TRBD1. V dropped 6 bases and J dropped 8; count of bases not matched to a gene: 9. In germline, CDR1 is SEHNR, CDR2 FQNEAQ (reference sequence). The CDR3 is 15 amino acids. DNA of the CDR3: TGTGCCAGCAGTGACCGTGGGACAGGAGATTCACCCCTCCACTTT. This sequence encodes CASSDRGTGDSPLHF.